The next 6 T cell receptor beta chains were all read from a single sample in a study of early T cells in non-severe SARS-CoV-2 infection (dated by TCRdb to the early 2020s). Libraries were prepared through 5' RACE. Sequencing instrument: NextSeq 500. TCRdb reprocessing: public reads trimmed at Q25 with fastp, clones called with MiXCR, in-frame beta chains kept. When rows share a CDR3 protein, they turn into one entry using the most common DNA and genes. This sample has 70,000 to 85,000 distinct CDR3 sequences in its table, and 9% to 15% of those were observed once. The ten largest make up around 3.8% of the sample. Sequencing was performed on whole blood. The receptor source for this set is an adult who was a healthcare worker with PCR-confirmed SARS-CoV-2 infection or an uninfected control (not recorded which).

This clonotype was detected ten times or more. V gene TRBV20-1 combines with J gene TRBJ2-1; 9 bases fit TRBD2. This CDR3 is built from 14 residues. J lost 9 bases, V lost 6 bases, and 12 bases had no gene match. Germline CDR1 is DFQATT and CDR2 is SNEGSKA (reference sequence). CDR3: CSAASTSGVPEQFF. CDR3 coding DNA: TGCAGTGCGGCCTCGACTAGCGGAGTACCTGAGCAGTTCTTC.

This clonotype was found many times. This sequence joins TRBV7-8 and TRBJ1-1, with D perhaps matching TRBD1 (6 bases). The germline V gene has CDR1 SGHVS and CDR2 FQNEAQ. The V gene lost 1 base and the J gene lost 5 bases, with 8 bases spanning the gap. This CDR3 is built from 13 residues. CDR3 DNA sequence: TGTGCCAGCAGCTTAGGGGGGCGGACTGAAGCTTTCTTT. It yields the protein CASSLGGRTEAFF.

The chain carries TRBV19 and TRBJ2-6; D may be TRBD2 (5 bases). Germline V gene lookup returns CDR1 LNHDA and CDR2 SQIVND (reference sequence). V was cut by 4 bases and J by 4 bases, with 14 bases left in between. The CDR3 loop spans 16 amino acids. The CDR3 loop is CASSNPPGSGANVLTF. The CDR3 DNA is TGTGCCAGTAGTAACCCCCCGGGGTCCGGGGCCAACGTCCTGACTTTC. Using reference TRBV19 and TRBJ2-6 for the parts outside the CDR3, the full variable domain is DGGITQSPKYLFRKEGQNVTLSCEQNLNHDAMYWYRQDPGQGLRLIYYSQIVNDFQKGDIAEGYSVSREKKESFPLTVTSAQKNPTAFYLCASSNPPGSGANVLTFGAGSRLTVL.

The chain has TRBV7-2 and TRBJ2-1, with a weak D call TRBD2 (6 bases). Germline V gene lookup returns CDR1 SGHTA and CDR2 FQGNSA. There are 16 residues in the CDR3. V dropped 2 bases and J dropped 7 bases, with 18 bases sitting between them. CDR3 residues: CASSLNSAYAGNEQFF. DNA of the CDR3: TGTGCCAGCAGCTTAAATAGTGCCTACGCGGGGAATGAGCAGTTCTTC.

In this sample, this clonotype turned up a few times. The chain links TRBV12-3 or TRBV12-4 to TRBJ1-1; D remains unclear. Trimming pared 3 bases from V and 4 bases from J, leaving 6 bases between. The CDR3 contains 12 residues. The DNA for the CDR3 is TGTGCCAGCAGTTTTGTGGGCACTGAAGCTTTCTTT. It is translated as CASSFVGTEAFF.

This clonotype showed up many times. This chain uses TRBV7-2 with TRBJ1-2; D is uncertain. This CDR3 region has 14 residues. V lost 2 bases and J 2 bases, leaving 9 bases between the germline ends. Germline V gives CDR1 SGHTA, CDR2 FQGNSA. CDR3 sequence (DNA): TGTGCCAGCAGCTTAAACAGTTTAAACTATGGCTACACCTTC. This gives the protein CASSLNSLNYGYTF.